Reported below is one T cell receptor beta chain. As yet, its antigen is unknown. The sample originates from a study of T cell repertoires in cytomegalovirus infection. Study-wide results and caveats: Cumulative frequency of public TCR beta families picked out carriers of CMV plus the relevant HLA.

In germline, CDR1 is MNHEY, CDR2 SMNVEV (reference sequence). V trimming: 4 bases; J trimming: 3 bases; junction bases outside the gene matches: 3. The CDR3 length is 14 residues. TCRdb called the reads again in MiXCR, with one record for every CDR3 protein. The data contain hundreds of thousands of distinct CDR3 sequences, roughly a sixth of them singletons. The receptor's source is a human donor in good health (CMV status not recorded). Some clones in this sample may be carry-over from other donors' samples. The chain links TRBV27 to TRBJ2-7; 10 bases are shared with TRBD2. What was sequenced was PBMCs. The CDR3 reads CASSSSGGVYEQYF. Here the CDR3 DNA reads TGTGCCAGCAGTTCTAGCGGGGGAGTCTACGAGCAGTACTTC.